The 10 T cell receptor beta chains given below trace back to one sample, sequenced in a study of response to subunit inactivated influenza vaccine (dated by TCRdb to 2016 to 2019). Library generation was performed with RT-PCR. TCRdb lists the instrument as Illumina HiSeq 2500. TCRdb reanalyzed the raw reads on its own, using fastp at Q25 for trimming and MiXCR for clone calling, and kept in-frame beta chains. One record per CDR3 amino acid sequence lists the most common genes and DNA. The sample table holds over 800,000 distinct CDR3 sequences, of which approximately 21% were seen once. The ten largest clones capture roughly 10% of the sample. Sequences were derived from PBMCs from blood, sampled more than 4 days after vaccination. Receptors originate from a man aged 50 or older who received an inactivated influenza vaccine. Donor details come from another sample of the same person, matched by shared clones.

This clonotype came up many times. The V gene is TRBV20-1, the J gene TRBJ2-1; 7 bases fit TRBD2. Germline CDR1 and CDR2: DFQATT and SNEGSKA (reference sequence). This CDR3 spans 15 amino acids. The trim removed 5 bases at V and 2 bases at J, leaving 9 bases unmatched. CDR3 in amino acids: CSAGGSGLAYNEQFF. The CDR3 DNA follows: TGCAGTGCTGGAGGGTCAGGACTAGCCTACAATGAGCAGTTCTTC.

This clonotype was seen a handful of times. The chain has TRBV20-1 and TRBJ1-2; TRBD1 matches 8 bases. Germline assignment: CDR1 DFQATT and CDR2 SNEGSKA (reference sequence). The CDR3 length is 13 residues. V was clipped by 5 bases and J by 8 bases; unmatched bases: 10. The DNA for the CDR3 is TGCAGTGCTCGACAGGGGCGGACGCTAGGCTACACCTTC. Translation gives CSARQGRTLGYTF.

As for this clonotype: The junction shows a germline mismatch at one end, possibly a read error. The chain carries TRBV7-9 and TRBJ2-5; D is ambiguous. In germline, CDR1 is SEHNR, CDR2 FQNEAQ (reference sequence). The CDR3 covers 13 residues. The CDR3 DNA reads TGTGCCAGCACCTTAGCCCTTCAAGAGACCCAGTACTTC. Amino acids: CASTLALQETQYF.

This clonotype has only a few counts. V usage is TRBV20-1 and J usage is TRBJ1-5; unclear D gene. CDR1 is DFQATT, CDR2 SNEGSKA, per germline (reference sequence). Trimming removed 6 bases at V and 6 bases at J, with 15 bases between. This CDR3 has 13 amino acids. CDR3 nucleotides: TGCAGTGCGCCAGATCCCGGCAGTCAGCCCCAGCATTTT. Translation: CSAPDPGSQPQHF.

As DNA, the CDR3 is TGTGCCAGCAGCTTGCGGAGAGGAGGAAACACCATATATTTT. This gives the protein CASSLRRGGNTIYF. The rearrangement uses TRBV5-8 and TRBJ1-3; no clear D. This CDR3 region has 14 residues. V gave up 1 base and J gave up 4 bases, with 9 bases separating them. CDR1 is SGHTS and CDR2 is YDEGEE in the germline V gene.

This clonotype appeared many times. The V call is TRBV5-1, the J call TRBJ2-3; 8 positions agree with TRBD1. The germline gives CDR1 SGHRS, CDR2 YFSETQ. Germline trimming cut 4 bases from V and 4 bases from J; bases unmatched to any gene: 5. The length of the CDR3 is 14 residues. The CDR3 is CASSHGQGSDTQYF. The CDR3 DNA is TGCGCCAGCAGCCACGGACAGGGCTCAGATACGCAGTATTTT.

The CDR3 is CASGHPNTGELFF. As DNA, the CDR3 is TGCGCCAGTGGACACCCAAACACCGGGGAGCTGTTTTTT. This chain joins TRBV5-1 and TRBJ2-2, with a tentative D call TRBD1 (5 bases). Trimming removed 8 bases from V and 2 bases from J, with 10 bases in between. Germline CDR1 SGHRS, CDR2 YFSETQ. The CDR3 sequence is 13 residues long.

This chain uses TRBV20-1 with TRBJ2-3; 11 bases match TRBD2. The CDR3 runs 16 residues. With V trimmed by 6 bases and J by 2 bases, 10 bases remained unmatched. The V gene's germline CDR1 is DFQATT and CDR2 SNEGSKA (reference sequence). The CDR3 DNA reads TGCAGTGCAGGGGGACTAGCGGATTCCTACACAGATACGCAGTATTTT. Its translation: CSAGGLADSYTDTQYF.

V usage is TRBV28 and J usage is TRBJ1-4; 10 bases are shared with TRBD1. CDR1 MDHEN and CDR2 SYDVKM come from the germline V gene. Trimming took 5 bases from V and 5 from J; bases not matched to a gene: 2. There are 14 residues in the CDR3. For the CDR3, the DNA is TGTGCCAGCAGTGGGGACAGGGGAAATGAAAAACTGTTTTTT. Protein product: CASSGDRGNEKLFF.

The chain recombines TRBV12-3 or TRBV12-4 with TRBJ1-4; TRBD1 aligns across 10 bases. The CDR3 is 15 residues long. J gave up 8 bases and V 3 bases, and 6 bases lay outside the gene matches. The CDR3 loop is CASSFRDRGREKLFF. The CDR3 nucleotides are TGTGCCAGCAGTTTCCGAGACAGGGGGCGAGAAAAACTGTTTTTT.